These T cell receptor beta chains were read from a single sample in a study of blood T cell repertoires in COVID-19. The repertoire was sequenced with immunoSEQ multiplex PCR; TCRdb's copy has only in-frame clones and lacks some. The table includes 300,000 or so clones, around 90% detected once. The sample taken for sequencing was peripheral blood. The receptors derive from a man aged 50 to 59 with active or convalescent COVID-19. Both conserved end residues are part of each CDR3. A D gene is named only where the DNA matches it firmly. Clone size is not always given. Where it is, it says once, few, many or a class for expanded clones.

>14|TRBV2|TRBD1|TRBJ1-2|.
TGTGCCAGCAGTGAGCGGAGGACAGGGGACCGCTACACCTTC
CASSERRTGDRYTF
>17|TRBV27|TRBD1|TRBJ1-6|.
TGTGCCAGCAGTTTAGGGGGCGGGACAGCGATTAATTCACCCCTCCACTTT
CASSLGGGTAINSPLHF
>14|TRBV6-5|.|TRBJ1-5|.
TGTGCCAGCAGTCGACAGGCTCTCAATCAGCCCCAGCATTTT
CASSRQALNQPQHF
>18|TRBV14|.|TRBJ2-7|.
TGTGCCAGCAGCCCACACCCTTTACAGGGAAGGGCCGGCTACGAGCAGTACTTC
CASSPHPLQGRAGYEQYF
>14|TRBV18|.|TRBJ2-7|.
TGTGCCAGCTCACCACCGGACAGCTCCTACGAGCAGTACTTC
CASSPPDSSYEQYF
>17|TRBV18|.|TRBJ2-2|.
TGTGCCAGCTCACCACGGCCGACAGTGATGGACACCGGGGAGCTGTTTTTT
CASSPRPTVMDTGELFF
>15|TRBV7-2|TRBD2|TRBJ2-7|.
TGTGCCAGCAGCTTAGGGACTAGCGGGATTTACGAGCAGTACTTC
CASSLGTSGIYEQYF
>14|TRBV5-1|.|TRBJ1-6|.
TGCGCCAGCAGCTTGGGACAGGTTAATTCACCCCTCCACTTT
CASSLGQVNSPLHF
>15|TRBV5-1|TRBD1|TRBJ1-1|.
TGCGCCAGCAGCACAGGACAGGGGGCGGGCACTGAAGCTTTCTTT
CASSTGQGAGTEAFF
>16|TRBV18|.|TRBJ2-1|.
TGTGCCAGCTCACCCGGCACAGGGCGAGCCCACAATGAGCAGTTCTTC
CASSPGTGRAHNEQFF
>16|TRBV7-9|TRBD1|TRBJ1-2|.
TGTGCCAGCAGTCCCGGACAGGGTGGAAGTTCGGATGGCTACACCTTC
CASSPGQGGSSDGYTF
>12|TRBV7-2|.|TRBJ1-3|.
TGTGCCAGCAGACAAACTGGAAACACCATATATTTT
CASRQTGNTIYF
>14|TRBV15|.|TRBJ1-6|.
TGTGCCACCAGCTCCCGGGCCTATAATTCACCCCTCCACTTT
CATSSRAYNSPLHF
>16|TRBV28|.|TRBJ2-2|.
TGTGCCAGCAGTCAAGTAGGGGGGGCGGGCACCGGGGAGCTGTTTTTT
CASSQVGGAGTGELFF
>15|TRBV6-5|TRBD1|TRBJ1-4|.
TGTGCCAGCAGTCCCCACGGGAGGGACAGCGAAAAACTGTTTTTT
CASSPHGRDSEKLFF
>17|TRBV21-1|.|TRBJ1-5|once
TGTGCCAGCAGCACACATCGGGGGGGTCGTGGCAATCAGCCCCAGCATTTT
CASSTHRGGRGNQPQHF
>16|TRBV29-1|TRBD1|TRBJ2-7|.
TGCAGCGTTGAAGGGGCAGGGGGCGAGACTCCCTACGAGCAGTACTTC
CSVEGAGGETPYEQYF
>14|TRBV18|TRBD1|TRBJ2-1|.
TGTGCCAGCTCACCAGTGGACAGGGGATTCGAGCAGTTCTTC
CASSPVDRGFEQFF
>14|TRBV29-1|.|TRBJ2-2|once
TGCAGCGTTGGGGTGGGAGGCTTTAGCGGGGAGCTGTTTTTT
CSVGVGGFSGELFF
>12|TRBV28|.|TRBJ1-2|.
TGTGCCAGCAGGGAGCCTCTGGGTGGCTACACCTTC
CASREPLGGYTF
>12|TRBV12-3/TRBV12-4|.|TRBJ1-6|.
TGTGCCAGCAGCCGGGATCATTCACCCCTCCACTTT
CASSRDHSPLHF
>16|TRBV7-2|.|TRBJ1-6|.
TGTGCCAGCAGCCCCACCCCAGGGTGGGGAAATTCACCCCTCCACTTT
CASSPTPGWGNSPLHF
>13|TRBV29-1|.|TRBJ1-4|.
TGCAGCGTTGAGGCCAGTGAGGGTGAAAAACTGTTTTTT
CSVEASEGEKLFF
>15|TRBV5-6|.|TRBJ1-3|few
TGTGCCAGCAGCCTATTTGGGGGGTCTGGAAACACCATATATTTT
CASSLFGGSGNTIYF
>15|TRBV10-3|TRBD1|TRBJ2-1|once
TGTGCCATCGGATCCGGGACAGGGAGTCTGAGTGAGCAGTTCTTC
CAIGSGTGSLSEQFF
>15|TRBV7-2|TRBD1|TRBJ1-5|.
TGTGCCAGCAGCTTGGTGGGACAGGTCAATCAGCCCCAGCATTTT
CASSLVGQVNQPQHF
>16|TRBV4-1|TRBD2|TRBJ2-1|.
TGCGCCAGCAGCGAGCTGTCCGGACTAGGGAACAATGAGCAGTTCTTC
CASSELSGLGNNEQFF
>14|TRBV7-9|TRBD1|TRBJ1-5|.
TGTGCCAGCAGCCCTGGGACAGGGGATCAGCCCCAGCATTTT
CASSPGTGDQPQHF
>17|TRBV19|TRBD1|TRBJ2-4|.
TGTGCCAGTACCCCGAGGGACAGGGTGGCCTCGGGGAACATTCAGTACTTC
CASTPRDRVASGNIQYF
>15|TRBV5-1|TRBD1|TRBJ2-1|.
TGCGCCAGCAGAGTGACAGGGGGCCCCTACAATGAGCAGTTCTTC
CASRVTGGPYNEQFF
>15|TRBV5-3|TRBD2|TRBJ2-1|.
TGTGCCAGAAGCTTGGAACTAGCGGGTTTCAATGAGCAGTTCTTC
CARSLELAGFNEQFF
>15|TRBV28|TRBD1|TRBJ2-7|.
TGTGCCAGCAGTTTCGGACAGGGGGCGGTCTACGAGCAGTACTTC
CASSFGQGAVYEQYF
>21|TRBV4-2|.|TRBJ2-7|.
TGTGCCAGCAGCCAAGATCCGCTTAGGCGGGATACACCCGTTGGCTCCTACGAGCAGTACTTC
CASSQDPLRRDTPVGSYEQYF